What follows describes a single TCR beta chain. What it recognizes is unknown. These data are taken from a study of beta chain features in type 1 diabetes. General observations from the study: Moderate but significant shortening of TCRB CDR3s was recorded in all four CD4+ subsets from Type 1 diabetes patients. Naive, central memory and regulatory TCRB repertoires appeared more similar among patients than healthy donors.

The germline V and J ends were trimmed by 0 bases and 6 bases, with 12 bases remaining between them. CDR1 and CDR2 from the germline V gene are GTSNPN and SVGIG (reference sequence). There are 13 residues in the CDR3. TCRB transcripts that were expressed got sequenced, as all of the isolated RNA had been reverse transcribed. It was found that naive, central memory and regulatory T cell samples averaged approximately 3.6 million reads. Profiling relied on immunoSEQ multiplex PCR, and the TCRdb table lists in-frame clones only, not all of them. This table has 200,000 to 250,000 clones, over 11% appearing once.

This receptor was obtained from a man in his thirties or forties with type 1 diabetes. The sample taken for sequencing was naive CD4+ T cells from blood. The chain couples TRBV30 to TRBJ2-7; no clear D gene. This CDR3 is CAWSVITDSEQYF. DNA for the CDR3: TGTGCCTGGAGTGTGATCACCGACTCCGAGCAGTACTTC.